This T cell receptor (beta chain) was obtained from a study of T cell responses to AZD1222 COVID-19 vaccine (dated by TCRdb to the early 2020s). Study-level background: AZD1222 recipients given second doses at about 4 weeks or at about 12 weeks were pooled, since spike-specific TCR depth and breadth were not found to differ between the two schedules. TCR sequencing was performed for about 250 trial participants, of whom 200 to 210 were given two doses of AZD1222 and 26 were given two doses of MenACWY control vaccine. Enrollment into the trials was organized by age into subgroups of 18-55, 56-69 and 70-plus years, and those subgroups contained about 160, 30 and 59 TCR-sequenced participants, respectively.

In the paper's terms, the time point label means: baseline before first vaccination. The vaccinee samples were drawn from two UK trials, COV001 and COV002, one of which was a single-blind randomized controlled phase 2/3 trial testing AZD1222 (ChAdOx1 nCoV-19) in healthy adults. For TCRbeta chain sequencing, PBMC samples from trial participants were taken at day 0 and at day 28 after the second dose. On the study overall, not on this receptor specifically: A significant rise in spike-specific TCR breadth and depth was observed after two AZD1222 doses relative to day 0 and relative to MenACWY recipients. Because no day 14 peak-response samples were available, repertoires were characterized only after the peak T cell response. Reportedly, almost half of the unique spike-specific TCRs recognized epitopes lying outside the regions that are mutated in the B.1.351 and B.1.1.7 variants. The 56-69-year group was small, and its depth increase did not reach significance, likely because of low power. Vaccine-associated CD4 TCRs spanned the whole spike protein, with dominant responses in regions 160-218 and 743-854. Conclusions about previously exposed vaccinees are limited because only a handful of AZD1222 recipients were SARS-CoV-2 seropositive at baseline. Participants were mostly white British, with more females than males. The authors suggested clonal diversity may have been underestimated.

With regard to this clone: Its antigen target is currently unknown. No base qualities exist here, and no much larger clone lies one base off it.

CDR1 is given as MNHNY and CDR2 as SVGAGI, both from the germline V gene (reference sequence). Inclusive of the bounding cysteine and phenylalanine, the CDR3 is 13 residues long. CDR3 DNA is the only sequence kept; it has 39 bases, read in frame from the first base. The junction shows trimming of 0 bases on V and 8 bases on J, plus 10 bases between the germline ends. The CDR3 regions of human TCRbeta chains were subjected to immunosequencing. The original pipeline was this. Repertoire TCRs were checked for matches against a reference library of SARS-CoV-2-specific TCRs that had been generated using the MIRA antigen-specificity platform. Breadth was defined as the fraction of unique TCRs that were SARS-CoV-2-associated, and depth was defined as the fraction of total T cells that were SARS-CoV-2-associated. Each spike-specific TCR was assigned to its reactive spike region and to a CD4 or CD8 class using the MIRA data. Log10-transformed breadth and depth values were compared by one-way ANOVA with Sidak's multiple comparisons tests. In its TCRdb copy, this immuneACCESS table keeps in-frame sequences only and misses some clones. Where compared with another copy, unresolved V genes explain less than half of these, and the others have no known cause. The DNA was the basis for D and trimming; V, J and clone size are from that table. This sample gives over 150,000 clones in total; 80% to 95% of them show up just once. Jointly, the top ten make up 1.5% to 2% of the sample.

The clonotype originates from an adult in good health. The input for sequencing was peripheral blood, taken on day 0 of AZD1222 vaccination. Recombination joined TRBV6-6 with TRBJ1-2; the D gene lacks a confident call. Here is the DNA: TGTGCCAGCAGTTACTCCGCTCGTGAAGGCTACACCTTC. Its protein is CASSYSAREGYTF.